Presented here are 27 T cell receptor beta chains from one specimen sequenced in a study of technical replicates of blood from a few donors. This table comes from immunoSEQ multiplex PCR, and its TCRdb copy is limited to in-frame clones, with some not included. The data show 45,000 to 50,000 clones, about 94% seen once. Sequences were obtained from PBMCs. All receptors derive from a human donor in good health. Some clones in this sample may be carry-over from other donors' samples.

V is TRBV2 and J is TRBJ2-7, with TRBD1 matching over 7 bases. This CDR3 region has 13 residues. The germline V gene has CDR1 SNHLY and CDR2 FYNNEI. V lost 7 bases and J lost 5; bases outside the gene matches: 8. The CDR3 spells CASNGQGVNEQYF. In DNA form, the CDR3 reads TGTGCCAGCAACGGCCAGGGGGTAAACGAGCAGTACTTC.

CDR3 bases: TGTGCCAGCAGCGCGAACCCGGGGAAAAATTCACCCCTCCACTTT. This encodes CASSANPGKNSPLHF. V is TRBV11-2 and J is TRBJ1-6; D is ambiguous. This CDR3 has 15 residues. Germline lookup yields CDR1 SGHAT and CDR2 FQNNGV. V gave up 5 bases and J gave up 7 bases, with 15 bases separating them.

The gene calls are TRBV4-3 and TRBJ1-2; D is undetermined. Germline V gene sequence: CDR1 LGHNA, CDR2 YSLEER. Trimming took off 1 base at V and 0 bases at J, with 9 bases between the two ends. This CDR3 comprises 15 residues. CDR3 in DNA: TGCGCCAGCAGCCAAGGTTCCAGGACTAACTATGGCTACACCTTC. Encoded protein: CASSQGSRTNYGYTF.

V and J are TRBV29-1 and TRBJ1-2, with D uncertain. Germline-derived CDR1 and CDR2 are SQVTM and ANQGSEA. V was trimmed by 7 bases and J by 7 bases, leaving 22 bases between them. CDR3 size: 14 residues. The CDR3 protein is CSAQSGESVGGYTF. Written as DNA, the CDR3 is TGCAGCGCCCAGAGTGGGGAGAGCGTTGGTGGCTACACCTTC. Variable domain in full (rest from reference TRBV29-1 and TRBJ1-2): SAVISQKPSRDICQRGTSLTIQCQVDSQVTMMFWYRQQPGQSLTLIATANQGSEATYESGFVIDKFPISRPNLTFSTLTVSNMSPEDSSIYLCSAQSGESVGGYTFGSGTRLTVV.

The chain carries TRBV10-3 and TRBJ2-5; 10 bases are a match to TRBD2. CDR1 is ENHRY, CDR2 SYGVKD, per germline. The CDR3 length is 16 residues. V was clipped by 6 bases and J by 2 bases; unmatched bases: 9. CDR3 region: CAISGSGLAAQETQYF. Written as DNA, the CDR3 is TGTGCCATCAGCGGATCCGGACTAGCGGCTCAAGAGACCCAGTACTTC.

The chain recombines TRBV11-2 with TRBJ1-1; D possibly corresponds to TRBD1 (6 bases). The CDR3 runs 15 residues. With 1 base removed from V and 1 base from J, the gap between germline ends came to 10 bases. Germline CDR1 is SGHAT and CDR2 is FQNNGV. The CDR3 DNA reads as TGTGCCAGCAGCTTAGGTGGGACACAGAACACTGAAGCTTTCTTT. It yields the protein CASSLGGTQNTEAFF.

The chain employs TRBV7-2 and TRBJ2-2, with D perhaps TRBD2 (5 bases). CDR1 and CDR2 from the germline V gene are SGHTA and FQGNSA. The CDR3 sequence is 16 residues long. Trimming removed 6 bases at V and 4 bases at J, with 18 bases between. The CDR3 sequence: CASSQRADSRTGELFF. Written as DNA, the CDR3 is TGTGCCAGCAGTCAGAGGGCAGACTCGCGCACCGGGGAGCTGTTTTTT.

V gene TRBV7-7 combines with J gene TRBJ2-3; TRBD2 matches 7 bases. CDR3 length equals 14 residues. Germline assignment: CDR1 SSHAT and CDR2 FNYEAQ (reference sequence). V gave up 3 bases and J gave up 14 bases; unmatched junction bases: 14. The CDR3 protein is CASSLGPIAGSLYF. The CDR3 DNA reads as TGTGCCAGCAGCTTGGGACCGATAGCGGGTTCTCTGTATTTT. Complete variable domain (other parts from reference TRBV7-7 and TRBJ2-3): GAGVSQSPRYKVTKRGQDVTLRCDPISSHATLYWYQQALGQGPEFLTYFNYEAQPDKSGLPSDRFSAERPEGSISTLTIQRTEQRDSAMYRCASSLGPIAGSLYFGPGTRLTVL.

The chain combines TRBV7-2 with TRBJ1-6; perhaps TRBD1 as D (6 bases). The germline V and J ends were trimmed by 1 base and 10 bases, with 11 bases remaining between them. This CDR3 spans 14 amino acids. Per the germline V gene, CDR1 is SGHTA and CDR2 is FQGNSA. DNA of the CDR3: TGTGCCAGCAGCTTAGTGCAGGGGCAGTCACCCCTCCACTTT. This sequence encodes CASSLVQGQSPLHF.

This chain uses TRBV9 with TRBJ1-2; 11 positions agree with TRBD1. The ends lost 0 bases at V and 2 bases at J; junction bases unmatched: 0. CDR1 and CDR2 from the germline V gene are SGDLS and YYNGEE. The CDR3 spans 15 residues. The CDR3 reads CASSVGTGGNYGYTF. The CDR3 DNA sequence: TGTGCCAGCAGCGTAGGGACAGGGGGCAACTATGGCTACACCTTC.

This rearrangement joins TRBV7-8 to TRBJ2-7; 8 bases align to TRBD1. The junction had 5 bases not matched to a gene; V was cut back by 5 bases and J by 2 bases. Per the germline V gene, CDR1 is SGHVS and CDR2 is FQNEAQ. There are 14 residues in the CDR3. The CDR3 reads CASSHTDRAYEQYF. Here the CDR3 DNA reads TGTGCCAGCAGCCACACGGACAGGGCCTACGAGCAGTACTTC. The full variable domain, in which reference TRBV7-8 and TRBJ2-7 provide the parts outside the CDR3, is GAGVSQSPRYKVAKRGQDVALRCDPISGHVSLFWYQQALGQGPEFLTYFQNEAQLDKSGLPSDRFFAERPEGSVSTLKIQRTQQEDSAVYLCASSHTDRAYEQYFGPGTRLTVT.

The chain has TRBV13 and TRBJ2-2; 13 positions agree with TRBD2. Germline values: CDR1 PRHDT, CDR2 FYEKMQ (reference sequence). V trimming: 7 bases; J trimming: 6 bases; junction bases outside the gene matches: 5. This CDR3 is built from 15 residues. The CDR3 protein is CASTPGTSGAGELFF. The CDR3 bases are TGTGCCAGCACCCCCGGGACTAGCGGGGCCGGGGAGCTGTTTTTT.

This clone turned up a few times. The J gene is TRBJ2-1, the V gene TRBV2; 10 positions match TRBD2. This CDR3 region has 13 residues. Germline trimming cut 11 bases from V and 8 bases from J; bases unmatched to any gene: 9. The germline V gene has CDR1 SNHLY and CDR2 FYNNEI. DNA for the CDR3: TGTGCCCCGACTAGCGGGTTTGTCGATGAGCAGTTCTTC. It encodes CAPTSGFVDEQFF.

The rearrangement links TRBV19 to TRBJ1-1; 7 nucleotides match TRBD1. The ends lost 7 bases at V and 1 base at J; junction bases unmatched: 3. CDR1 and CDR2 from the germline V gene are LNHDA and SQIVND (reference sequence). This CDR3 is 13 amino acids long. The chain's CDR3 is CASTGQTNTEAFF. In nucleotides, the CDR3 is TGTGCCAGTACGGGACAGACGAACACTGAAGCTTTCTTT.

The chain links TRBV5-4 to TRBJ2-1, with a weak D call TRBD1 (6 bases). Germline assignment: CDR1 SGHNT and CDR2 YYREEE (reference sequence). V dropped 4 bases and J dropped 0 bases, with 11 bases sitting between them. The CDR3 length is 15 residues. Here the CDR3 DNA reads TGTGCCAGCAGCGACGACAGGTCCTCCTACAATGAGCAGTTCTTC. This sequence encodes CASSDDRSSYNEQFF.

The rearrangement links TRBV6-1 to TRBJ1-5; TRBD1 might be the D (5 bases). Trimming left V 8 bases short and J 4 bases short, with 15 bases between. Germline V lookup: CDR1 MNHNS, CDR2 SASEGT. This CDR3 has 14 residues. CDR3 residues: CASHPPGNNQPQHF. CDR3 DNA sequence: TGTGCCAGCCACCCCCCAGGGAATAATCAGCCCCAGCATTTT.

This rearrangement joins TRBV7-9 to TRBJ1-4; the D gene is possibly TRBD1 (5 bases). Between the trimmed V and J ends, which lost 1 base and 8 bases, there was a span of 14 bases. Germline CDR1 SEHNR, CDR2 FQNEAQ (reference sequence). The CDR3 length is 15 residues. CDR3 in DNA: TGTGCCAGCAGCTTAGATGGCAGGGCGAGGGAAAAACTGTTTTTT. Amino acid sequence: CASSLDGRAREKLFF. The whole variable domain, filled in from reference TRBV7-9 and TRBJ1-4, reads DTGVSQNPRHKITKRGQNVTFRCDPISEHNRLYWYRQTLGQGPEFLTYFQNEAQLEKSRLLSDRFSAERPKGSFSTLEIQRTEQGDSAMYLCASSLDGRAREKLFFGSGTQLSVL.

The chain recombines TRBV19 with TRBJ1-2; maybe TRBD1 (5 bases). The V and J ends lost 5 bases and 4 bases respectively, with 14 bases between them. This CDR3 contains 14 residues. Germline CDR1 LNHDA, CDR2 SQIVND (reference sequence). The CDR3 bases are TGTGCCAGTAGTGGGATGGACATAAGCTATGGCTACACCTTC. Translation gives CASSGMDISYGYTF. The variable domain in full, with the rest retrieved from reference TRBV19 and TRBJ1-2, is DGGITQSPKYLFRKEGQNVTLSCEQNLNHDAMYWYRQDPGQGLRLIYYSQIVNDFQKGDIAEGYSVSREKKESFPLTVTSAQKNPTAFYLCASSGMDISYGYTFGSGTRLTVV.

The CDR3 reads CASGFPSSGRTDRETQYF. CDR3 DNA sequence: TGTGCTAGTGGTTTTCCGTCTAGCGGGAGGACCGATCGAGAGACCCAGTACTTC. This chain connects TRBV12-5 to TRBJ2-5; 11 bases map to TRBD2. The CDR3 extends over 18 amino acids. Per the germline V gene, CDR1 is LGHNT and CDR2 is FRNRAP. V shed 3 bases, J shed 4 bases, and the junction held 13 bases outside the gene matches.

J is TRBJ1-1 and V is TRBV5-5; D gene unclear. The V end was cut by 6 bases, the J end by 5 bases, with 17 bases between. This CDR3 comprises 14 residues. Germline V CDR1 and CDR2: SGHKS, YYEKEE (reference sequence). CDR3 nucleotide sequence: TGTGCCAGCAATCATGCGGCCGACGGTACTGAAGCTTTCTTT. This sequence encodes CASNHAADGTEAFF.

There are a few counts of this clone. The chain employs TRBV7-6 and TRBJ2-3, with no clear D. The CDR3 loop spans 12 amino acids. Germline CDR1 reads SGHVS; CDR2 reads FNYEAQ. V was shortened by 3 bases and J by 6 bases, with 7 bases between the two germline ends. The chain's CDR3 is CASSFPGDTQYF. The CDR3 DNA follows: TGTGCCAGCAGCTTCCCCGGGGATACGCAGTATTTT.

The V call is TRBV7-9, the J call TRBJ2-1; perhaps TRBD2 as D (5 bases). The V gene's germline CDR1 is SEHNR and CDR2 FQNEAQ (reference sequence). This CDR3 is 15 amino acids long. V was trimmed by 4 bases and J by 3 bases, leaving 13 bases between them. The CDR3, as DNA: TGTGCCAGCAGCTCGACGACGGGAAACTACAATGAGCAGTTCTTC. Its translation is CASSSTTGNYNEQFF.

A word on this clone: An end of the junction differs from the germline gene, which may be a read error. This chain uses TRBV15 with TRBJ2-1; D unclear. The germline V gene encodes CDR1 LNHNV and CDR2 YYDKDF (reference sequence). CDR3 length: 15 residues. The CDR3 region has the DNA TGTGCCACCAGCAGAGATTTGACCCGCCGCGATGAGCGGTTCTTC. It specifies CATSRDLTRRDERFF.

The chain recombines TRBV27 with TRBJ1-5, with D perhaps matching TRBD1 (6 bases). Germline CDR1 MNHEY, CDR2 SMNVEV (reference sequence). The CDR3 contains 13 residues. V lost 5 bases and J lost 6, with 11 bases in between. The CDR3 loop is CASSPSGVQPQHF. The DNA for the CDR3 is TGTGCCAGCAGTCCTTCAGGGGTTCAGCCCCAGCATTTT.

This clone was seen once. V usage is TRBV5-4 and J usage is TRBJ2-7; 11 bases align to TRBD1. Germline CDR1 reads SGHNT; CDR2 reads YYREEE (reference sequence). The CDR3 runs 13 residues. Losses at the gene ends were 3 bases for V and 5 bases for J; bases not matched to a gene: 1. The CDR3 DNA reads TGTGCCAGCAGCTCGGGACAGGGGGACGAGCAGTACTTC. Translating gives CASSSGQGDEQYF. The variable domain in full, with the rest retrieved from reference TRBV5-4 and TRBJ2-7, is ETGVTQSPTHLIKTRGQQVTLRCSSQSGHNTVSWYQQALGQGPQFIFQYYREEENGRGNFPPRFSGLQFPNYSSELNVNALELDDSALYLCASSSGQGDEQYFGPGTRLTVT.

The gene calls are TRBV19 and TRBJ2-5, with 9 positions matching TRBD1. The V gene's germline CDR1 is LNHDA and CDR2 SQIVND (reference sequence). The CDR3 runs to 15 residues. The ends lost 5 bases at V and 4 bases at J; junction bases unmatched: 8. In DNA, the CDR3 is TGTGCCAGTAGTTTGCGGACAGGGGCGCGAGAGACCCAGTACTTC. Translated, it gives CASSLRTGARETQYF.

The CDR3 here is CASSDSAGASTDTQYF. In nucleotides, the CDR3 is TGTGCCAGCAGTGACTCAGCGGGGGCTAGCACAGATACGCAGTATTTT. This sequence joins TRBV6-4 and TRBJ2-3; 8 bases line up with TRBD2. The V gene end was trimmed by 0 bases and the J gene end by 0 bases; junction bases not matched to a gene: 2. This CDR3 contains 16 residues. The germline V gene encodes CDR1 MRHNA and CDR2 SNTAGT.